One T cell receptor (beta chain) is described in this entry. The antigen remains unidentified. The CDR3 is 13 residues long. CDR1 and CDR2 from the germline V gene are SNHLY and FYNNEI. Trimming stripped 7 bases from V and 2 bases from J, with 9 bases between. Sequencing used immunoSEQ multiplex PCR; TCRdb keeps in-frame clones, though not all of them. The sample lists about 100,000 clones, approximately 90% occurring once. The data were obtained in a study of OX40 agonist ivuxolimab in advanced cancers. Whole-study context: The patients' treatment was ivuxolimab, an agonistic anti-OX40 (CD134) antibody. Patients received ivuxolimab, an intravenous treatment, every 2 weeks at 0.01 to 10 mg/kg. Study-level points and caveats: The study found that CD8+ T cells averaged more expanded clones than CD4+. Partial responders dosed at 0.1-3.0 mg/kg displayed clonal expansion ranking among the lowest.

The sample consisted of CD4+ or CD8+ T cells sorted from blood, taken in a trial of the OX40 agonist ivuxolimab. The V gene is TRBV2, the J gene TRBJ1-3; a weak D match, TRBD1 (5 bases). This TCR came from an adult with an advanced solid tumor such as melanoma, head and neck, liver or kidney cancer. DNA for the CDR3: TGTGCCAGCACAGGGTCCGCTGGAAACACCATATATTTT. It encodes CASTGSAGNTIYF.